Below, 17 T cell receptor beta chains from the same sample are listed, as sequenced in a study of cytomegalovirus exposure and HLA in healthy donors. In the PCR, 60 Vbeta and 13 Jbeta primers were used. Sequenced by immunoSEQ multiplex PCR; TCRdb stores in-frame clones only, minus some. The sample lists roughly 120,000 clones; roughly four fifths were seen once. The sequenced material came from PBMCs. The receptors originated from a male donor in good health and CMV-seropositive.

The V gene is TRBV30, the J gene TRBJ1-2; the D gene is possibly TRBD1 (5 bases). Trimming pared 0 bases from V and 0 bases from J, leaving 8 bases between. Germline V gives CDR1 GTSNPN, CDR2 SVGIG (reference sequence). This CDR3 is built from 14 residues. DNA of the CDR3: TGTGCCTGGAGTGTACACAGGACTAACTATGGCTACACCTTC. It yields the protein CAWSVHRTNYGYTF.

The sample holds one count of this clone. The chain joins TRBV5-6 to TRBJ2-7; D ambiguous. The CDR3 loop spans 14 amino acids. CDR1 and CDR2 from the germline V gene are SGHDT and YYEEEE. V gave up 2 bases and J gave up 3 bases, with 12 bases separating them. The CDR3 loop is CASSFDSGRYEQYF. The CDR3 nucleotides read TGTGCCAGCAGCTTTGATAGTGGGCGCTACGAGCAGTACTTC.

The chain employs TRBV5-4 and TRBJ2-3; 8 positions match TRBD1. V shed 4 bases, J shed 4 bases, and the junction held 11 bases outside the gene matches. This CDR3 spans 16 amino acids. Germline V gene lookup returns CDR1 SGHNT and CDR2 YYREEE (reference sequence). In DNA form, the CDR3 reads TGTGCCAGCAGCCTTTCGCAAGGACAGGGAGCAGATACGCAGTATTTT. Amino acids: CASSLSQGQGADTQYF. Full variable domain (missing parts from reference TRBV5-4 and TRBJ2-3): ETGVTQSPTHLIKTRGQQVTLRCSSQSGHNTVSWYQQALGQGPQFIFQYYREEENGRGNFPPRFSGLQFPNYSSELNVNALELDDSALYLCASSLSQGQGADTQYFGPGTRLTVL.

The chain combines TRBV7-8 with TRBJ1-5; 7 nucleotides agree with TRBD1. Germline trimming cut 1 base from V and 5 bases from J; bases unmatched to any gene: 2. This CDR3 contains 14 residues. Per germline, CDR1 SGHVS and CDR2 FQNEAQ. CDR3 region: CASSLGRGDQPQHF. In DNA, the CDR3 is TGTGCCAGCAGCTTAGGCAGGGGGGATCAGCCCCAGCATTTT.

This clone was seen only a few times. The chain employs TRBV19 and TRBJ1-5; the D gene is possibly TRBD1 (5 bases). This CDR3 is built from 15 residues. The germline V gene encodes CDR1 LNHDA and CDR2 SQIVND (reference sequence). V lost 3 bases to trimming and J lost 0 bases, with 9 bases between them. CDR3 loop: CASSIATASNQPQHF. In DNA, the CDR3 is TGTGCCAGTAGTATTGCGACAGCTAGCAATCAGCCCCAGCATTTT.

The CDR3 loop is CASSPLSETGGKGYTF. CDR3 bases: TGTGCCAGCTCACCACTTTCGGAGACAGGGGGCAAGGGCTACACCTTC. This rearrangement joins TRBV18 to TRBJ1-2, with 10 bases matching TRBD1. The CDR3 loop spans 16 amino acids. The germline V gene has CDR1 KGHSH and CDR2 LQKENI. V shed 1 base, J shed 8 bases, and the junction held 10 bases outside the gene matches.

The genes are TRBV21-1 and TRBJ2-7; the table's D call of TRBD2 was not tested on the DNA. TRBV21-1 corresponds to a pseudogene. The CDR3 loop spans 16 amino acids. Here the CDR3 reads CASSKGKRVRSYEQYF. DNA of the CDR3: TGTGCCAGCAGCAAAGGGAAGAGGGTTCGATCCTACGAGCAGTACTTC.

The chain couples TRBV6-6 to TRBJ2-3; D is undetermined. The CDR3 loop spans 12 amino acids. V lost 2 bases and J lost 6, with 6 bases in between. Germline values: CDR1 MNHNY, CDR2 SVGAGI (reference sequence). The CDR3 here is CASSYIGDTQYF. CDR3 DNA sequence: TGTGCCAGCAGTTACATCGGGGATACGCAGTATTTT.

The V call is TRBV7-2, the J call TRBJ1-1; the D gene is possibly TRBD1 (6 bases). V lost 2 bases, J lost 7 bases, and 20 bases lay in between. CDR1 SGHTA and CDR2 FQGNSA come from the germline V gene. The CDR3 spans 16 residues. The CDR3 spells CASSLNFRTDVNEAFF. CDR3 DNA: TGTGCCAGCAGCTTAAATTTTCGGACAGACGTTAATGAAGCTTTCTTT.

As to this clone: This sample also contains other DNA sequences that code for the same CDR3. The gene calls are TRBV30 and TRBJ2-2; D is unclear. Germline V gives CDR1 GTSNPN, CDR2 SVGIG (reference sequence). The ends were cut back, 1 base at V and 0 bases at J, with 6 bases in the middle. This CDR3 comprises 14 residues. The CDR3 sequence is CAWSGQANTGELFF. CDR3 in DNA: TGTGCCTGGAGTGGCCAGGCGAACACCGGGGAGCTGTTTTTT.

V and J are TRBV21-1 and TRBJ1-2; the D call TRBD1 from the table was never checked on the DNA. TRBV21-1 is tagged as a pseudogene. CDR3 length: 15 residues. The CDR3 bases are TGTGCCAGCAGGTGTCTCGGGCACAGGGGGGTTGGCTACACCTTC. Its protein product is CASRCLGHRGVGYTF.

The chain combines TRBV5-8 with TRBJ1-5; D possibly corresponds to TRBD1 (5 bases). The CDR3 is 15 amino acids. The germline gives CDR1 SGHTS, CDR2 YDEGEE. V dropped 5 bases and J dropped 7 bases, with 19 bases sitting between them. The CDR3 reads CASRGPESHTQPQHF. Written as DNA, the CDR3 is TGTGCCAGCAGGGGGCCGGAATCTCATACCCAGCCCCAGCATTTT.

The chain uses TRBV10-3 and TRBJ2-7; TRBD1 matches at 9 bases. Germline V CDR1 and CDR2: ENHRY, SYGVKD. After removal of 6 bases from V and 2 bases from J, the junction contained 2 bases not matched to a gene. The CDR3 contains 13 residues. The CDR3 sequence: CAISRDRAYEQYF. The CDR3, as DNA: TGTGCCATCAGCCGGGACAGGGCCTACGAGCAGTACTTC.

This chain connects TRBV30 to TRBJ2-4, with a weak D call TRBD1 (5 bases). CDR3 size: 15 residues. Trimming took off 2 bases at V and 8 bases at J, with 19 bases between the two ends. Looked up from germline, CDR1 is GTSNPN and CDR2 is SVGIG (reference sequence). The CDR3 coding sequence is TGTGCCTGGAGTACCCCATGGGGCAGGGCTGACATTCAGTACTTC. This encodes CAWSTPWGRADIQYF.

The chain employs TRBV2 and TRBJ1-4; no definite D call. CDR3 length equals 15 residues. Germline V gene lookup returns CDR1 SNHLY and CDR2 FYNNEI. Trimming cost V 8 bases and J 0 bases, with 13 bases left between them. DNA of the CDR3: TGTGCCAGCCTAACCCTCCGGGCAACTAATGAAAAACTGTTTTTT. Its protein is CASLTLRATNEKLFF.

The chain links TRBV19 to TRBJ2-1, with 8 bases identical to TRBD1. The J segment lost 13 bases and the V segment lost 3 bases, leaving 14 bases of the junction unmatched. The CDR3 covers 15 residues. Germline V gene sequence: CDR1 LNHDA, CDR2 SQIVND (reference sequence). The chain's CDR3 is CASSIGTGLVPLQFF. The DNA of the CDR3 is TGTGCCAGTAGTATTGGGACAGGTTTAGTTCCCTTACAGTTCTTC.

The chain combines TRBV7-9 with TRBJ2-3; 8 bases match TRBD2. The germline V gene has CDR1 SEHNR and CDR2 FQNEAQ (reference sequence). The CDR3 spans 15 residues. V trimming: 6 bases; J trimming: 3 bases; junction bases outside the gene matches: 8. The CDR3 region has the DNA TGTGCCAGCAGTTCAACGGGAGGGCCAACAGATACGCAGTATTTT. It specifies CASSSTGGPTDTQYF. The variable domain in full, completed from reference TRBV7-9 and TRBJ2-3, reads DTGVSQNPRHKITKRGQNVTFRCDPISEHNRLYWYRQTLGQGPEFLTYFQNEAQLEKSRLLSDRFSAERPKGSFSTLEIQRTEQGDSAMYLCASSSTGGPTDTQYFGPGTRLTVL.